This entry lists 18 T cell receptor beta chains sequenced from one sample in a study of identical twins. TCRdb recomputed calls from the 5' RACE reads with MiXCR, one row per CDR3 protein. The sample lists about 100,000 distinct CDR3 sequences; 5.9% were seen once. Sample: memory T cells sorted from blood. These receptors came from a woman in her forties or fifties in good health.

This clonotype has just a few counts. V and J are TRBV11-3 and TRBJ2-1; unclear D gene. The CDR3 sequence is 13 residues long. Germline lookup yields CDR1 SGHNT and CDR2 YENEEA. Deletions cut 1 base from V and 10 bases from J, with 11 bases between. The CDR3 nucleotides are TGTGCCAGCAGCTTAGGTTTTGGGCGCGAGCAGTTCTTC. This translates into CASSLGFGREQFF.

This clonotype is a singleton in its sample. A much larger clonotype is one base distant, so this may be a read error. This chain joins TRBV15 and TRBJ2-2; 8 nucleotides agree with TRBD2. The CDR3 is made up of 14 amino acids. From germline, CDR1 is LNHNV and CDR2 YYDKDF (reference sequence). The CDR3 region has the DNA TGTGCCACCAGCGTTAGCGGGAACACCGTGGAGCTGTTTTTT. Protein product: CATSVSGNTVELFF.

CDR3 protein: CASSGTGVATF. CDR3 DNA: TGTGCCAGCTCAGGGACAGGGGTCGCCACCTTC. The chain couples TRBV18 to TRBJ1-2; 10 bases map to TRBD1. The CDR3 totals 11 residues. Germline loops: CDR1 KGHSH, CDR2 LQKENI. The V and J ends lost 5 bases and 13 bases, in that order; junction bases with no gene match: 4.

This clonotype was seen more than once but under ten times. CDR3 residues: CASSLRGLEQFF. In DNA form, the CDR3 reads TGTGCCAGCAGCTTGAGGGGACTCGAGCAGTTCTTC. The chain links TRBV5-5 to TRBJ2-1, with TRBD2 as a possible D gene (6 bases). The CDR3 runs to 12 residues. V lost 1 base to trimming and J lost 10 bases, with 9 bases between them. In germline, CDR1 is SGHKS, CDR2 YYEKEE (reference sequence).

In this sample, this clonotype turned up many times. V gene TRBV18 combines with J gene TRBJ2-1; no clear D gene. The ends were cut back, 3 bases at V and 5 bases at J, with 11 bases in the middle. There are 14 residues in the CDR3. The germline gives CDR1 KGHSH, CDR2 LQKENI. The CDR3 DNA reads TGTGCCAGCTCACCCCTCCAACGGGACAATGAGCAGTTCTTC. It specifies CASSPLQRDNEQFF.

This clonotype was recorded at least ten times. Germline and junction disagree at one end, which may indicate a read error. CDR3 loop: CSATRGTSGSLF. DNA for the CDR3: TGCAGCGCCACCAGAGGGACTAGCGGGAGCCTGTTC. The chain has TRBV29-1 and TRBJ2-1; 14 bases fit TRBD2. The CDR3 length is 12 residues. Germline V gives CDR1 SQVTM, CDR2 ANQGSEA.

This clonotype was observed many times. The chain links TRBV29-1 to TRBJ1-2; D call uncertain. Trimming cost V 3 bases and J 5 bases, with 10 bases left between them. The germline CDR1 and CDR2 sequences are SQVTM and ANQGSEA. The CDR3 is 12 amino acids. The CDR3 loop reads CSVDEGFYGYTF. CDR3 bases: TGCAGCGTTGATGAGGGATTTTATGGCTACACCTTC. The whole variable domain, filled in from reference TRBV29-1 and TRBJ1-2, reads SAVISQKPSRDICQRGTSLTIQCQVDSQVTMMFWYRQQPGQSLTLIATANQGSEATYESGFVIDKFPISRPNLTFSTLTVSNMSPEDSSIYLCSVDEGFYGYTFGSGTRLTVV.

This clonotype was seen many times. The rearrangement links TRBV12-3 or TRBV12-4 to TRBJ2-1, with 9 bases that match TRBD1. The CDR3 runs 14 residues. Losses at the gene ends were 4 bases for V and 8 bases for J; bases not matched to a gene: 6. The CDR3 sequence: CASSWGTGMDEQFF. CDR3 nucleotide sequence: TGTGCCAGCAGTTGGGGGACAGGGATGGATGAGCAGTTCTTC.

The table lists this clonotype with many counts. CDR3 protein: CASSPRGPANTEAFF. In nucleotides, the CDR3 is TGTGCCAGCAGCCCCCGGGGTCCCGCGAACACTGAAGCTTTCTTT. The chain joins TRBV7-9 to TRBJ1-1; D remains unclear. Germline CDR1 is SEHNR and CDR2 is FQNEAQ (reference sequence). The CDR3 runs to 15 residues. Trimming took 5 bases from V and 1 from J, leaving 14 bases between them. Full variable domain (remainder filled in from reference TRBV7-9 and TRBJ1-1): DTGVSQNPRHKITKRGQNVTFRCDPISEHNRLYWYRQTLGQGPEFLTYFQNEAQLEKSRLLSDRFSAERPKGSFSTLEIQRTEQGDSAMYLCASSPRGPANTEAFFGQGTRLTVV.

This clonotype was counted at least ten times. The V call is TRBV18, the J call TRBJ2-7, with D perhaps TRBD2 (5 bases). Germline CDR1 reads KGHSH; CDR2 reads LQKENI. The CDR3 has 12 residues. Trimming removed 6 bases from V and 3 bases from J, with 9 bases in between. The CDR3 loop is CASSRDHYEQYF. The CDR3 nucleotides read TGTGCCAGCTCTCGGGATCACTACGAGCAGTACTTC. Filled out from reference TRBV18 and TRBJ2-7, the complete variable domain reads NAGVMQNPRHLVRRRGQEARLRCSPMKGHSHVYWYRQLPEEGLKFMVYLQKENIIDESGMPKERFSAEFPKEGPSILRIQQVVRGDSAAYFCASSRDHYEQYFGPGTRLTVT.

This clonotype was counted at least ten times. The V and J genes are TRBV4-2 and TRBJ1-2, with a possible D match to TRBD1 (5 bases). Germline assignment: CDR1 LGHNA and CDR2 YNFKEQ. The CDR3 totals 20 residues. The V end lost 2 bases, the J end lost 3 bases, and 28 bases lay between the germline ends. The CDR3 region has the DNA TGTGCCAGCAGCCAATACCTTAAGAGGTTAGGGGAAAGAAGGCACTATGGCTACACCTTC. Its protein product is CASSQYLKRLGERRHYGYTF.

This clonotype came up many times. The chain is built from TRBV4-2 and TRBJ1-2; no firm D call. Per germline, CDR1 LGHNA and CDR2 YNFKEQ. V shed 4 bases and J shed 1 base, with 16 bases lying between them. This CDR3 has 16 residues. The CDR3 DNA sequence: TGTGCCAGCAGCCGAACTGAACGGGAACTTAACTATGGCTACACCTTC. Protein sequence: CASSRTERELNYGYTF.

A few counts support this clonotype. The chain's CDR3 is CSVGVMGDSEAFF. As DNA, the CDR3 is TGCAGCGTTGGGGTTATGGGTGACTCTGAAGCTTTCTTT. The chain has TRBV29-1 and TRBJ1-1, with D hard to call. Trimming removed 4 bases at V and 6 bases at J, with 15 bases between. Germline CDR1 reads SQVTM; CDR2 reads ANQGSEA. The CDR3 is made up of 13 amino acids.

The rearrangement uses TRBV2 and TRBJ2-2, with D possibly being TRBD1 or TRBD2 (5 bases each). The CDR3 loop spans 15 amino acids. V lost 2 bases, J lost 8 bases, and 15 bases lay in between. Germline V CDR1 and CDR2: SNHLY, FYNNEI. The CDR3 loop is CASSERRDPWGELFF. In nucleotides, the CDR3 is TGTGCCAGCAGTGAACGCCGGGACCCTTGGGGGGAGCTGTTTTTT. The whole variable domain, remainder taken from reference TRBV2 and TRBJ2-2, is EPEVTQTPSHQVTQMGQEVILRCVPISNHLYFYWYRQILGQKVEFLVSFYNNEISEKSEIFDDQFSVERPDGSNFTLKIRSTKLEDSAMYFCASSERRDPWGELFFGEGSRLTVL.

This clonotype showed up many times. The genes are TRBV27 and TRBJ2-1, with D unclear. The CDR3 totals 16 residues. V lost 2 bases and J 1 base, leaving 12 bases between the germline ends. Germline values: CDR1 MNHEY, CDR2 SMNVEV (reference sequence). The CDR3 DNA reads TGTGCCAGCAGTTTACAGGCTATTTCTTCCTACAATGAGCAGTTCTTC. Encoded protein: CASSLQAISSYNEQFF.

This clonotype has at least ten counts. The chain couples TRBV20-1 to TRBJ2-7; D could derive from TRBD1 or TRBD2 (5 bases each). Germline V CDR1 and CDR2: DFQATT, SNEGSKA (reference sequence). CDR3 length: 13 amino acids. V was shortened by 6 bases and J by 3 bases, with 15 bases between the two germline ends. The CDR3 DNA follows: TGCAGTGCCGGGGCCGGGTCTATCTACGAGCAGTACTTC. Protein sequence: CSAGAGSIYEQYF.

This clonotype occurred many times. The genes are TRBV3-1 and TRBJ1-5, with TRBD1 identical over 7 bases. The CDR3 consists of 13 residues. Unmatched junction bases numbered 0, after V lost 0 bases and J lost 7 bases. Germline V gives CDR1 LGHDT, CDR2 YNNKEL (reference sequence). In nucleotides, the CDR3 is TGTGCCAGCAGCCAAGACAGGGGGCAGCCCCAGCATTTT. The encoded protein is CASSQDRGQPQHF.

This clonotype was picked up many times. This sequence joins TRBV11-3 and TRBJ2-1; no definite D call. CDR3 length: 15 residues. Trimming cost V 4 bases and J 0 bases, with 10 bases left between them. Germline lookup yields CDR1 SGHNT and CDR2 YENEEA. CDR3 DNA sequence: TGTGCCAGCAGCTCCAGGAGAAGCTCCTACAATGAGCAGTTCTTC. This gives the protein CASSSRRSSYNEQFF.